This T cell receptor beta chain was captured by sequencing in a study of blood T cell repertoires in COVID-19. CDR3 size: 16 residues. Trimming removed 4 bases at V and 0 bases at J, with 15 bases between. Per germline, CDR1 SGHRS and CDR2 YFSETQ. Here immunoSEQ multiplex PCR was the method, and the copy in TCRdb shows in-frame clones only, minus some. The sample contains 300,000 to 450,000 clones, 85% to 90% of which appear only once. This TCR derives from a human donor in a cohort sampled during active COVID-19. Sequenced: peripheral blood. The chain has TRBV5-1 and TRBJ2-3, with a possible D match to TRBD2 (7 bases). The CDR3 nucleotides are TGCGCCAGCAGCCCGGTGGGGGGGCCGAGCACAGATACGCAGTATTTT. This encodes CASSPVGGPSTDTQYF.